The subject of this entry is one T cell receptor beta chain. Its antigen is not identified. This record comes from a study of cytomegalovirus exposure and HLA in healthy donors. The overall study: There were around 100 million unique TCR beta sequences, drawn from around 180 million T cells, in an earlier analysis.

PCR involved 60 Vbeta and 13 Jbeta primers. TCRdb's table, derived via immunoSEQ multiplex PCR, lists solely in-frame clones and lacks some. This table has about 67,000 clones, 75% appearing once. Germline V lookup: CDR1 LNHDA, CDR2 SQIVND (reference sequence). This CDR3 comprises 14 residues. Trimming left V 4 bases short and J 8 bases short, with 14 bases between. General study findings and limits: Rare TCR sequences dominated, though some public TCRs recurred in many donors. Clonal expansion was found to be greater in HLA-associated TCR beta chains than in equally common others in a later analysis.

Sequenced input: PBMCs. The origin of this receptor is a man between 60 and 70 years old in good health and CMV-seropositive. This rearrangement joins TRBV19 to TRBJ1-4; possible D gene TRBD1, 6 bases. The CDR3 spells CASSTPTGQEKLFF. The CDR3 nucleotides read TGTGCCAGTAGTACCCCCACAGGGCAAGAAAAACTGTTTTTT.